These 29 T cell receptor beta chains were sequenced from one sample in a study of blood T cell repertoires in COVID-19. The table came from immunoSEQ multiplex PCR; TCRdb's copy has only in-frame clones and leaves some out. The data hold approximately 270,000 clones, with about nine tenths observed a single time. Sequencing was performed on peripheral blood. The source is a man aged 35 to 55 with active or convalescent COVID-19.

J is TRBJ1-4 and V is TRBV7-2; D is possibly TRBD1 (5 bases). The CDR3 contains 14 residues. Between the trimmed V and J ends, which lost 1 base and 7 bases, there was a span of 10 bases. CDR1 SGHTA and CDR2 FQGNSA come from the germline V gene. In DNA, the CDR3 is TGTGCCAGCAGCTTAGAAATGGGGGGTGAAAAACTGTTTTTT. Translated: CASSLEMGGEKLFF. Together with reference TRBV7-2 and TRBJ1-4, the CDR3 gives the full variable domain: GAGVSQSPSNKVTEKGKDVELRCDPISGHTALYWYRQSLGQGLEFLIYFQGNSAPDKSGLPSDRFSAERTGGSVSTLTIQRTQQEDSAVYLCASSLEMGGEKLFFGSGTQLSVL.

This rearrangement joins TRBV30 to TRBJ2-7; 8 bases are a match to TRBD2. After removal of 4 bases from V and 3 bases from J, the junction contained 5 bases not matched to a gene. The CDR3 covers 13 residues. CDR1 and CDR2 (germline): GTSNPN, SVGIG (reference sequence). The CDR3, as DNA: TGTGCCTGGAACCAAGCGGGGGACTACGAGCAGTACTTC. It yields the protein CAWNQAGDYEQYF.

The rearrangement links TRBV6-5 to TRBJ2-2, with TRBD1 identical over 7 bases. Per the germline V gene, CDR1 is MNHEY and CDR2 is SVGAGI. The junction had 6 bases not matched to a gene; V was cut back by 7 bases and J by 4 bases. The CDR3 is 14 amino acids. The CDR3 loop reads CASNEDRATGELFF. The CDR3, as DNA: TGTGCCAGCAACGAAGACAGGGCCACCGGGGAGCTGTTTTTT.

This chain connects TRBV24-1 to TRBJ2-3, with D maybe TRBD2 (6 bases). Germline assignment: CDR1 KGHDR and CDR2 SFDVKD. Trimming left V 10 bases short and J 2 bases short, with 12 bases between. This CDR3 is built from 13 residues. The CDR3 here is CATKGTFTDTQYF. For the CDR3, the DNA is TGTGCCACTAAGGGGACTTTCACAGATACGCAGTATTTT.

Concerning this clone: The identical CDR3 is also encoded by other nucleotide sequences in the sample. The J gene is TRBJ2-5, the V gene TRBV5-1, with TRBD1 matching 7 bases. The V and J ends lost 7 bases and 2 bases, in that order; junction bases with no gene match: 2. In germline, CDR1 is SGHRS, CDR2 YFSETQ. The CDR3 spans 12 residues. As DNA, the CDR3 is TGCGCCAGCTCGGGACAGCAAGAGACCCAGTACTTC. This sequence encodes CASSGQQETQYF.

The J gene is TRBJ1-1, the V gene TRBV2; D might be TRBD1 (5 bases). Trimming removed 8 bases at V and 1 base at J, with 14 bases between. This CDR3 contains 14 residues. Germline lookup yields CDR1 SNHLY and CDR2 FYNNEI. CDR3 coding DNA: TGTGCCAGCCTAGACAGTCCACAGAACACTGAAGCTTTCTTT. Protein product: CASLDSPQNTEAFF.

This clone showed up just once. The rearrangement links TRBV9 to TRBJ2-2; possible D gene TRBD1, 6 bases. Trimming removed 3 bases at V and 2 bases at J, with 20 bases between. The CDR3 is made up of 18 amino acids. Germline V CDR1 and CDR2: SGDLS, YYNGEE. CDR3 nucleotides: TGTGCCAGCAGCGCAAACAGGGTTAGGCCCCCAAACACCGGGGAGCTGTTTTTT. It is translated as CASSANRVRPPNTGELFF.

CDR3 DNA: TGTGCCAGTCCGGGACAGCGGTTTGTAGACACTGAAGCTTTCTTT. It yields the protein CASPGQRFVDTEAFF. V is TRBV6-5 and J is TRBJ1-1; 7 bases fit TRBD1. The germline gives CDR1 MNHEY, CDR2 SVGAGI. The CDR3 runs to 15 residues. J was trimmed by 3 bases and V by 9 bases; bases with no gene match: 13.

CDR3 bases: TGTGCCAGCAGCCATGGGGTAGCGGGGCTCGACGAGCAGTACTTC. Its translation is CASSHGVAGLDEQYF. The chain combines TRBV3-1 (or the pseudogene TRBV3-2) with TRBJ2-7, with 8 bases identical to TRBD2. This CDR3 region has 15 residues. Germline CDR1 reads LGHDT; CDR2 reads YNNKEL (reference sequence). V gave up 3 bases and J gave up 5 bases; unmatched junction bases: 9.

The rearrangement uses TRBV4-1 and TRBJ2-3; 11 bases fit TRBD2. The CDR3 is 15 amino acids. Germline CDR1 and CDR2: MGHRA and YSYEKL. The V and J ends lost 6 bases and 3 bases, in that order; junction bases with no gene match: 5. CDR3 coding DNA: TGCGCCAGCAGGAAACTAGCGGGGGCGACAGATACGCAGTATTTT. Its protein is CASRKLAGATDTQYF.

The V gene is TRBV5-1, the J gene TRBJ1-1; 10 bases match TRBD1. Germline V gene lookup returns CDR1 SGHRS and CDR2 YFSETQ. Trimming removed 7 bases from V and 4 bases from J; junction bases left unmatched: 10. The CDR3 is made up of 15 amino acids. CDR3 in amino acids: CASSPPGQGSTEAFF. The CDR3 bases are TGCGCCAGCTCCCCGCCGGGACAGGGGAGCACTGAAGCTTTCTTT.

The genes are TRBV11-3 and TRBJ1-2, with 8 bases that match TRBD1. Per germline, CDR1 SGHNT and CDR2 YENEEA. V was pared by 5 bases and J by 0 bases, with 11 bases of the junction left unmatched. CDR3 length equals 17 residues. CDR3 DNA sequence: TGTGCCAGCAGCCCTCGACAGGGGACGAAGACTAACTATGGCTACACCTTC. Its translation: CASSPRQGTKTNYGYTF.

The chain uses TRBV24-1 and TRBJ2-1; D call uncertain. Germline CDR1 reads KGHDR; CDR2 reads SFDVKD. There are 14 residues in the CDR3. V shed 1 base and J shed 7 bases, with 10 bases lying between them. CDR3 protein: CATSDFSYPNEQFF. The CDR3, as DNA: TGTGCCACCAGTGATTTTTCCTACCCTAATGAGCAGTTCTTC.

This sequence joins TRBV10-2 and TRBJ2-7; D unclear. Trimming left V 3 bases short and J 0 bases short, with 3 bases between. Germline V gives CDR1 WSHSY, CDR2 SAAADI. CDR3 length equals 12 residues. The CDR3 sequence is CASSDGSYEQYF. For the CDR3, the DNA is TGCGCCAGCAGTGACGGCTCCTACGAGCAGTACTTC.

J is TRBJ2-3 and V is TRBV24-1; D uncertain. The CDR3 spans 13 residues. Germline V gene sequence: CDR1 KGHDR, CDR2 SFDVKD. The V end lost 7 bases, the J end lost 2 bases, and 9 bases lay between the germline ends. Here the CDR3 reads CATSLRYTDTQYF. The CDR3 DNA follows: TGTGCCACCAGCCTGAGGTACACAGATACGCAGTATTTT.

The chain has TRBV4-1 and TRBJ2-1; D unclear. Germline CDR1 is MGHRA and CDR2 is YSYEKL. The length of the CDR3 is 14 residues. With 4 bases removed from V and 8 bases from J, the gap between germline ends came to 15 bases. In nucleotides, the CDR3 is TGCGCCAGCAGCCCAGACCCCCGTGGCCATGAGCAGTTCTTC. Residues: CASSPDPRGHEQFF.

The chain employs TRBV5-1 and TRBJ1-4; the D gene is possibly TRBD1 (6 bases). CDR1 and CDR2 from the germline V gene are SGHRS and YFSETQ. The germline V and J ends were trimmed by 4 bases and 6 bases, with 16 bases remaining between them. This CDR3 spans 15 amino acids. The DNA of the CDR3 is TGCGCCAGCAGCGAGGGGGGGACGTCCGATGAAAAACTGTTTTTT. Translating gives CASSEGGTSDEKLFF.

The gene calls are TRBV7-3 and TRBJ2-1; D perhaps matches TRBD2 (5 bases). Trimming left V 5 bases short and J 6 bases short, with 20 bases between. The CDR3 loop spans 16 amino acids. Germline V gene sequence: CDR1 SGHTA, CDR2 FQGTGA. Here the CDR3 reads CASSPLADTRFNEQFF. For the CDR3, the DNA is TGTGCCAGCAGCCCTCTCGCCGACACTAGATTCAATGAGCAGTTCTTC. Filled out from reference TRBV7-3 and TRBJ2-1, the complete variable domain reads GAGVSQTPSNKVTEKGKYVELRCDPISGHTALYWYRQSLGQGPEFLIYFQGTGAADDSGLPNDRFFAVRPEGSVSTLKIQRTERGDSAVYLCASSPLADTRFNEQFFGPGTRLTVL.

In this sample, this clone turned up once. V usage is TRBV7-2 and J usage is TRBJ2-3; 7 nucleotides agree with TRBD1. The CDR3 runs to 15 residues. Trimming took 4 bases from V and 6 from J; bases not matched to a gene: 10. Germline values: CDR1 SGHTA, CDR2 FQGNSA. CDR3 nucleotide sequence: TGTGCCAGCAGCTCCCTTAGGGGGCCATGGGATACGCAGTATTTT. Its translation: CASSSLRGPWDTQYF.

Only a few counts were recorded for this clone. The chain employs TRBV19 and TRBJ2-1; tentative D call: TRBD2 (5 bases). V lost 7 bases and J 3 bases, leaving 19 bases between the germline ends. Germline-derived CDR1 and CDR2 are LNHDA and SQIVND (reference sequence). CDR3 length: 16 residues. The CDR3 bases are TGTGCCAGTACATCCGGGTCTAGCCTAGACTACAATGAGCAGTTCTTC. Its protein product is CASTSGSSLDYNEQFF.

The gene calls are TRBV5-1 and TRBJ2-7; no reliable D call. The V end lost 0 bases, the J end lost 5 bases, and 9 bases lay between the germline ends. This CDR3 spans 13 amino acids. Per the germline V gene, CDR1 is SGHRS and CDR2 is YFSETQ. The CDR3 DNA reads TGCGCCAGCAGCTTGGTCTTCGAGGACGAGCAGTACTTC. Protein sequence: CASSLVFEDEQYF.

The CDR3 DNA is TGTGCCACCTCGCCGGGACTAGTTACATTCACACAGTTCTTC. Protein: CATSPGLVTFTQFF. The chain is built from TRBV2 and TRBJ2-1; TRBD2 matches at 8 bases. The germline V gene has CDR1 SNHLY and CDR2 FYNNEI. V dropped 10 bases and J dropped 13; count of bases not matched to a gene: 18. The CDR3 is 14 residues long. Full variable domain (outside the CDR3, taken from reference TRBV2 and TRBJ2-1): EPEVTQTPSHQVTQMGQEVILRCVPISNHLYFYWYRQILGQKVEFLVSFYNNEISEKSEIFDDQFSVERPDGSNFTLKIRSTKLEDSAMYFCATSPGLVTFTQFFGPGTRLTVL.

The V and J genes are TRBV4-1 and TRBJ1-5; D gene uncertain. Germline V gene lookup returns CDR1 MGHRA and CDR2 YSYEKL. V was shortened by 4 bases and J by 6 bases, with 13 bases between the two germline ends. The CDR3 has 14 residues. The CDR3 DNA is TGCGCCAGCAGCCTCCTCGGCGGTATTCAGCCCCAGCATTTT. This gives the protein CASSLLGGIQPQHF.

This clone was recorded once. The chain recombines TRBV5-1 with TRBJ2-1; D is unclear. The CDR3 spans 14 residues. V gave up 0 bases and J gave up 10 bases, with 14 bases separating them. Germline V gene data show CDR1 as SGHRS and CDR2 as YFSETQ. The DNA of the CDR3 is TGCGCCAGCAGCTTGGGGGCAGGTGTTAGGGAGCAGTTCTTC. This codes for CASSLGAGVREQFF.

The chain joins TRBV5-6 to TRBJ2-4; 8 bases map to TRBD2. Germline CDR1 is SGHDT and CDR2 is YYEEEE. J lost 7 bases, V lost 0 bases, and 9 bases had no gene match. The CDR3 consists of 16 residues. The chain's CDR3 is CASSLALGGAWNIQYF. The CDR3 nucleotides are TGTGCCAGCAGCTTGGCCCTCGGGGGGGCTTGGAACATTCAGTACTTC.

The chain recombines TRBV30 with TRBJ1-6; D remains unclear. Germline CDR1 and CDR2: GTSNPN and SVGIG (reference sequence). V lost 3 bases and J 3 bases, leaving 9 bases between the germline ends. The CDR3 length is 14 residues. The CDR3 reads CAWSINSYNSPLHF. CDR3 sequence (DNA): TGTGCCTGGAGCATAAACAGCTATAATTCACCCCTCCACTTT.

The chain employs TRBV4-2 and TRBJ2-3, with 9 bases identical to TRBD2. Germline V gene sequence: CDR1 LGHNA, CDR2 YNFKEQ. Unmatched junction bases numbered 4, after V lost 0 bases and J lost 0 bases. The CDR3 is 17 amino acids. The CDR3 reads CASSQEVTSGSTDTQYF. In nucleotides, the CDR3 is TGTGCCAGCAGCCAAGAGGTGACTAGCGGTAGCACAGATACGCAGTATTTT.

The chain combines TRBV5-4 with TRBJ2-6; D call uncertain. This CDR3 has 15 residues. V dropped 4 bases and J dropped 4 bases, with 12 bases sitting between them. Germline V CDR1 and CDR2: SGHNT, YYREEE (reference sequence). CDR3 residues: CASSPIGVGANVLTF. The CDR3 coding sequence is TGTGCCAGCAGCCCCATCGGTGTGGGGGCCAACGTCCTGACTTTC.

For the CDR3, the DNA is TGTGCCACCAGTGGACCGCTCACCTCAGGGTACGCGAACACCGGGGAGCTGTTTTTT. Translated: CATSGPLTSGYANTGELFF. V gene TRBV24-1 combines with J gene TRBJ2-2; D may be TRBD1 (5 bases). V shed 5 bases and J shed 0 bases, with 21 bases lying between them. Germline CDR1 KGHDR, CDR2 SFDVKD. This CDR3 is built from 19 residues.